This T cell receptor beta chain was sequenced in a study of cytomegalovirus exposure and HLA in healthy donors. Findings and limits, study-wide: TRBV6-2, TRBV6-3 and some other V segments were unresolvable in 87-base-pair reads. TCR beta V- and J-gene trimming, according to a later analysis, was linked to a missense DCLRE1C variant.

The PCR had 60 Vbeta and 13 Jbeta primers. Study processing details: In a later analysis, of about 80 million unique beta chains, about 12 million appeared in at least two donors. Clones were read by immunoSEQ multiplex PCR, and TCRdb kept only the in-frame ones, dropping some. V, J and clone size derive from that table, while D and trimming were established from the DNA sequence. The table shows 150,000 to 200,000 clones, with around three quarters occurring only once. This clone appeared once. Its antigen is as yet unknown. The J segment lost 7 bases and the V segment lost 3 bases, leaving 9 bases of the junction unmatched. Looked up from germline, CDR1 is MNHNS and CDR2 is SASEGT. The CDR3 has 15 residues.

The origin of this receptor is a woman aged 45-59 years in good health and CMV-seronegative. Sequenced: PBMCs. The J gene is TRBJ2-7, the V gene TRBV6-1, with 10 bases fitting TRBD1. CDR3 amino acids: CASSEVGQGRKEQYF. The CDR3 nucleotides read TGTGCCAGCAGTGAGGTGGGACAGGGGAGGAAGGAGCAGTACTTC.